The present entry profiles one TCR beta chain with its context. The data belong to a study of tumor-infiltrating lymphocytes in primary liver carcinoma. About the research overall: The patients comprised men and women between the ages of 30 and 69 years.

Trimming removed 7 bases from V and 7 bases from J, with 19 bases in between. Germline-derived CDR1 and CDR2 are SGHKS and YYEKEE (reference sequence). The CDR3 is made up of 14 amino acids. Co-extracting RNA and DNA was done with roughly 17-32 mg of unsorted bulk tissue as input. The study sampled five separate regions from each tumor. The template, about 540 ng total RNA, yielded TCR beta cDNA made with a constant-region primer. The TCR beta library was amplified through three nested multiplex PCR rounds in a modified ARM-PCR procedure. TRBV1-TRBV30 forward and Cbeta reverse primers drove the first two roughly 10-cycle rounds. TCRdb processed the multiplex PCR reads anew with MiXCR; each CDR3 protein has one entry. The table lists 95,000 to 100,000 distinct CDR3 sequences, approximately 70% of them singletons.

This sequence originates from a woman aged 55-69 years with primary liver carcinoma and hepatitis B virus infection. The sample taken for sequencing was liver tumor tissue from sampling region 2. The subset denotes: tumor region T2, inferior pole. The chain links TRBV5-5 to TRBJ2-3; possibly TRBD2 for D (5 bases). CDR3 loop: CASRDSGRSYTQYF. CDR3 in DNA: TGTGCCAGCCGAGATAGTGGGAGATCATATACGCAGTATTTT.